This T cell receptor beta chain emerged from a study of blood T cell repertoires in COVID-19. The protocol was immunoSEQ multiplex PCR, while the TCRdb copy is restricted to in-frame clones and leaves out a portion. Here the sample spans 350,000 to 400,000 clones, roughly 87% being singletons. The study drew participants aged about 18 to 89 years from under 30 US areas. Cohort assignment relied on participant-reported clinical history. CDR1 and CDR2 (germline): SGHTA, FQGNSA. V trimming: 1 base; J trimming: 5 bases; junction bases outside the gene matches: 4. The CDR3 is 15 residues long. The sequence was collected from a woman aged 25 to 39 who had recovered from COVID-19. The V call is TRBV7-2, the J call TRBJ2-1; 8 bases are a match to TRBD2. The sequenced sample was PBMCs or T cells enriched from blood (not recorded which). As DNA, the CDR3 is TGTGCCAGCAGCTTAGTTGCGGGAGGTAACAATGAGCAGTTCTTC. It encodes CASSLVAGGNNEQFF.